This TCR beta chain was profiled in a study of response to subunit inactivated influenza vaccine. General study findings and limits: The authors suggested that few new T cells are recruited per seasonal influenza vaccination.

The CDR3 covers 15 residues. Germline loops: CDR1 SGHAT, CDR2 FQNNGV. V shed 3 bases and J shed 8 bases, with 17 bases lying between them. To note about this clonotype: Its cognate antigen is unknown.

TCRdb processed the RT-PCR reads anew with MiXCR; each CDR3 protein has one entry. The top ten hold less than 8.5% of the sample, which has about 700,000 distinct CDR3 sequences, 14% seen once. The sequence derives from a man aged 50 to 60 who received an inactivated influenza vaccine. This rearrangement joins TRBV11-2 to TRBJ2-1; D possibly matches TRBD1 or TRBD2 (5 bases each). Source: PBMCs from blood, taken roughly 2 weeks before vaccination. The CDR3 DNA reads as TGTGCCAGCAGCTTTCCGGAGAGGGTAGGGGATGAGCAGTTCTTC. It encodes CASSFPERVGDEQFF. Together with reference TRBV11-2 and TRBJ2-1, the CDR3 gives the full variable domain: EAGVAQSPRYKIIEKRQSVAFWCNPISGHATLYWYQQILGQGPKLLIQFQNNGVVDDSQLPKDRFSAERLKGVDSTLKIQPAKLEDSAVYLCASSFPERVGDEQFFGPGTRLTVL.